A single sample is the source of the 12 T cell receptor beta chains below, sequenced in a study of cytomegalovirus exposure and HLA in healthy donors. In the PCR, 60 Vbeta and 13 Jbeta primers were used. Libraries were prepared by immunoSEQ multiplex PCR; TCRdb keeps only in-frame clonotypes and omits some of them. This table has roughly 180,000 clones, around 80% appearing once. The sample taken for sequencing was PBMCs. Receptor source: a woman aged 30 to 39 in good health and CMV-seropositive.

The chain employs TRBV19 and TRBJ2-7, with TRBD1 identical over 9 bases. This CDR3 has 17 amino acids. With V trimmed by 5 bases and J by 6 bases, 17 bases remained unmatched. Germline CDR1 is LNHDA and CDR2 is SQIVND (reference sequence). CDR3 sequence reads: CASSFHRGGQGTSEQYF. CDR3 DNA: TGTGCCAGTAGTTTCCATAGGGGGGGACAGGGAACTAGCGAGCAGTACTTC.

The rearrangement joins TRBV6-1 to TRBJ1-4; TRBD1 aligns across 10 bases. V was pared by 6 bases and J by 7 bases, with 5 bases of the junction left unmatched. This CDR3 comprises 14 residues. The germline V gene has CDR1 MNHNS and CDR2 SASEGT. The CDR3: CASRRQGASEKLFF. The CDR3 DNA reads as TGTGCCAGCAGACGACAGGGGGCAAGTGAAAAACTGTTTTTT.

This clone has more than one count but fewer than ten. This chain connects TRBV11-3 to TRBJ2-1; 8 bases are a match to TRBD2. The J segment lost 2 bases and the V segment lost 6 bases, leaving 6 bases of the junction unmatched. The CDR3 has 15 amino acids. Germline V CDR1 and CDR2: SGHNT, YENEEA. CDR3 amino acids: CASRQGLEAYNEQFF. The CDR3 region has the DNA TGTGCCAGCAGACAGGGACTAGAGGCCTACAATGAGCAGTTCTTC. The full variable domain, its missing parts supplied by reference TRBV11-3 and TRBJ2-1, is EAGVVQSPRYKIIEKKQPVAFWCNPISGHNTLYWYLQNLGQGPELLIRYENEEAVDDSQLPKDRFSAERLKGVDSTLKIQPAELGDSAVYLCASRQGLEAYNEQFFGPGTRLTVL.

In this sample, this clone turned up a few times. The chain employs TRBV21-1 and TRBJ2-1; the D segment call TRBD1 is taken from the table without a DNA check. TRBV21-1 is a pseudogene segment. The CDR3 is 23 residues long. The chain's CDR3 is CASHPIKFRRRQGGLSSYNEQFF. The CDR3 DNA sequence: TGTGCCTCGCACCCAATTAAATTTAGGAGGCGACAGGGTGGTCTCAGCTCCTACAATGAGCAGTTCTTC.

The chain recombines TRBV5-1 with TRBJ2-5, with a weak D call TRBD2 (5 bases). V was trimmed by 4 bases and J by 4 bases, leaving 14 bases between them. The CDR3 has 14 amino acids. Per germline, CDR1 SGHRS and CDR2 YFSETQ. The CDR3 here is CASSPPGGLETQYF. CDR3 DNA: TGCGCCAGCAGCCCTCCGGGCGGGTTAGAGACCCAGTACTTC.

The table lists this clone with a few counts. The V gene is TRBV28, the J gene TRBJ2-5; 14 bases match TRBD2. This CDR3 region has 15 residues. In germline, CDR1 is MDHEN, CDR2 SYDVKM. J was trimmed by 4 bases and V by 6 bases; bases with no gene match: 4. The CDR3 DNA follows: TGTGCCAGCAGGGGACTAGCGGGAGTCTTAGAGACCCAGTACTTC. Translating gives CASRGLAGVLETQYF.

This clone is a singleton in its sample. One end of the junction does not line up with germline, which may come from a read error. The chain combines TRBV5-6 with TRBJ1-5; D may be TRBD1 (6 bases). Germline V lookup: CDR1 SGHDT, CDR2 YYEEEE. The CDR3 extends over 15 amino acids. CDR3 loop: CTSSLGSGDDQPQHF. In DNA form, the CDR3 reads TGTACCAGCAGCTTGGGATCAGGGGACGATCAGCCCCAGCATTTT. The full variable domain, completed using reference TRBV5-6 and TRBJ1-5, is DAGVTQSPTHLIKTRGQQVTLRCSPKSGHDTVSWYQQALGQGPQFIFQYYEEEERQRGNFPDRFSGHQFPNYSSELNVNALLLGDSALYLCTSSLGSGDDQPQHFGDGTRLSIL.

The J gene is TRBJ1-5, the V gene TRBV2; TRBD1 matches 10 bases. V trimming: 6 bases; J trimming: 5 bases; junction bases outside the gene matches: 16. This CDR3 contains 18 residues. Germline V CDR1 and CDR2: SNHLY, FYNNEI. The CDR3 loop reads CASRDDGQGVAYDQPQHF. In DNA, the CDR3 is TGTGCCAGCAGAGATGACGGACAGGGGGTAGCATATGATCAGCCCCAGCATTTT.

This rearrangement joins TRBV30 to TRBJ2-1; 7 nucleotides align to TRBD2. This CDR3 region has 15 residues. J lost 0 bases, V lost 0 bases, and 2 bases had no gene match. Germline CDR1 reads GTSNPN; CDR2 reads SVGIG (reference sequence). CDR3 residues: CAWSVRGVSYNEQFF. In nucleotides, the CDR3 is TGTGCCTGGAGTGTACGGGGGGTCTCCTACAATGAGCAGTTCTTC.

This clone was observed a single time. The chain uses TRBV7-8 and TRBJ1-3; D is ambiguous. Germline CDR1 is SGHVS and CDR2 is FQNEAQ. The CDR3 sequence is 16 residues long. V dropped 1 base and J dropped 0 bases, with 10 bases sitting between them. The DNA for the CDR3 is TGTGCCAGCAGCTTAGATGAGGCCTACTCTGGAAACACCATATATTTT. This gives the protein CASSLDEAYSGNTIYF.

This clone was seen more than once but under ten times. CDR3 protein: CAWSVPGQGIRYNEQFF. CDR3 nucleotide sequence: TGTGCCTGGAGTGTTCCTGGACAGGGGATACGGTACAATGAGCAGTTCTTC. J is TRBJ2-1 and V is TRBV30; 9 nucleotides align to TRBD1. CDR1 and CDR2 from the germline V gene are GTSNPN and SVGIG (reference sequence). V lost 0 bases and J lost 4; bases outside the gene matches: 10. The CDR3 sequence is 17 residues long.

Comment on this clone: The junction shows a germline mismatch at one end, possibly a read error. The chain carries TRBV4-1 and TRBJ2-7; 7 bases align to TRBD1. Germline assignment: CDR1 MGHRA and CDR2 YSYEKL. The CDR3 has 14 amino acids. CDR3 protein: CASSARTGSHEQYF. The DNA of the CDR3 is TGCGCCAGCAGCGCGCGGACAGGCTCCCACGAGCAGTACTTC.